This TCR beta chain was captured by sequencing in a study of T cells after yellow fever vaccination. Per the germline V gene, CDR1 is MNHEY and CDR2 is SVGEGT. The CDR3 extends over 11 amino acids. TCRdb reanalysed the 5' RACE reads using MiXCR and keeps one entry per CDR3 protein. The data contain hundreds of thousands of distinct CDR3 sequences, 9% to 15% of them singletons. This clonotype has only one observation. One end of the junction is discordant with germline, which a read error may explain. The TCR comes from a man aged 25 to 40 who received the YFV17D yellow fever vaccine. Sequenced here: PBMCs, sampled on the day of the yellow fever booster vaccination. The chain links TRBV6-2 or TRBV6-3 to TRBJ2-3, with D tentatively TRBD2 (5 bases). CDR3 sequence: CASIGGNTLYF. The CDR3 DNA reads as TGTGCCAGCATAGGAGGAAATACGCTGTATTTT.